These T cell receptor beta chains were read from a single sample in a study of blood T cells in healthy people across ages. Each CDR3 protein gets one entry after TCRdb re-called the 5' RACE reads with MiXCR. The sample holds some 1.6 million distinct CDR3 sequences; roughly a third are singletons and the top ten take over 9%. Sequencing was performed on blood. The source is a woman aged 25-40 years in good health. Both conserved end residues are part of each CDR3. The order of the fields is CDR3 DNA, CDR3 protein, J gene, clone size, D gene, V gene. A D gene is named only where the DNA matches it firmly. Rows may omit the clone size; those that give it use once, few, many or a size class.

TGTGCCAGCAGCTTAACGGGGGAATACAATGAGCAGTTCTTC	CASSLTGEYNEQFF	TRBJ2-1	few	.	TRBV11-2
TGCAGTGCCCCAGAAACCCGGACGTACACAGATACGCAGTATTTT	CSAPETRTYTDTQYF	TRBJ2-3	.	.	TRBV20-1
TGTGCCAGCAGCCAAGAATCTCCCCACACTGAAGCTTTCTTT	CASSQESPHTEAFF	TRBJ1-1	.	.	TRBV3-1
TGCAGTGCTTATAGCGGGAGCTCCTACAATGAGCAGTTCTTC	CSAYSGSSYNEQFF	TRBJ2-1	.	TRBD2	TRBV20-1
TGTGCCAGCAGTTGGGGAATAAGGGATGGCTACACCTTC	CASSWGIRDGYTF	TRBJ1-2	.	.	TRBV12-3/TRBV12-4
TGCAGTGCTTACAGGGGAAAAGGTCAGCCCCAGCATTTT	CSAYRGKGQPQHF	TRBJ1-5	few	TRBD1	TRBV20-1
TGTGCCAGCAGCTCAGACCTGGGCGCCGAAGCTTTCTTT	CASSSDLGAEAFF	TRBJ1-1	.	.	TRBV5-5
TGTGCCAGCACCCTTGGCTATGGCTACACCTTC	CASTLGYGYTF	TRBJ1-2	few	.	TRBV6-2/TRBV6-3
TGCAGTGCTAGTAGCCCTACCGAGTACCAAGAGACCCAGTACTTC	CSASSPTEYQETQYF	TRBJ2-5	.	.	TRBV20-1
TGTGCCAGCAGTCCAAACCACGGGGTGATTGCCAATCAGCCCCAGCATTTT	CASSPNHGVIANQPQHF	TRBJ1-5	few	.	TRBV6-1
TGTGCCGCCTGGGACAGGGGGTCCGGGGCCAACGTCCTGACTTTC	CAAWDRGSGANVLTF	TRBJ2-6	.	TRBD1	TRBV6-5
TGCAGTGCTAGAGATCGGACCTCCGGGGGCTACACCTTC	CSARDRTSGGYTF	TRBJ1-2	.	.	TRBV20-1
TGTGCCAGCAGTTTACGAGCGGGAGGTCCAGATACGCAGTATTTT	CASSLRAGGPDTQYF	TRBJ2-3	.	TRBD2	TRBV12-3/TRBV12-4
TGTGCCAGCAGCAGCCAGCGGGGAAACCAAGAGACCCAGTACTTC	CASSSQRGNQETQYF	TRBJ2-5	once	TRBD2	TRBV5-4
TGTGCCAGCAGCTTAGTAGGCTCAGGGGGCAGCGAGACCCAGTACTTC	CASSLVGSGGSETQYF	TRBJ2-5	few	TRBD1	TRBV7-9
TGTGCCAGCCACCACACAGGGGCATCCCGACGGGAGACCCAGTACTTC	CASHHTGASRRETQYF	TRBJ2-5	few	TRBD1	TRBV6-2/TRBV6-3
TGCAGCGTCGGTGGATTAGAGGTGGAGACCCAGTACTTC	CSVGGLEVETQYF	TRBJ2-5	many	.	TRBV29-1
TGTGCCAGCACCCGAGGGGGCACGCAGTATTTT	CASTRGGTQYF	TRBJ2-3	.	TRBD1	TRBV9
TGTGCCAGCGGGGACAGGGGGACGGAGAGCTATGGCTACACCTTC	CASGDRGTESYGYTF	TRBJ1-2	.	TRBD1	TRBV6-6
TGTGCCAGCAGCCTCGCCGCGGGACAGTATTACAATGAGCAGTTCTTC	CASSLAAGQYYNEQFF	TRBJ2-1	.	.	TRBV27
TGTGCCAGCAGTGAAGCGCGCCTAGGGGATACGCAGTATTTT	CASSEARLGDTQYF	TRBJ2-3	.	.	TRBV2
TGTGCCAGCCGAACCGGGACAGGGATGGTTGGGGTCAACGTCCTGACTTTC	CASRTGTGMVGVNVLTF	TRBJ2-6	.	TRBD1	TRBV28
TGTGCCAGCAGCTTCAAGGTAGCGACTGAAGCTTTCTTT	CASSFKVATEAFF	TRBJ1-1	.	.	TRBV7-2
TGCGTCAGCAGCCAAGTAGGTCATATACCAAACTATGGCTACACCTTC	CVSSQVGHIPNYGYTF	TRBJ1-2	few	.	TRBV4-1
TGTGCCAGCAGCGCAAGCGGACACGGAGGGAGCAACGAGCAGTACTTC	CASSASGHGGSNEQYF	TRBJ2-7	few	.	TRBV9
TGTGCCAGCAGTCCCTACAGCTCTGGAAACACCATATATTTT	CASSPYSSGNTIYF	TRBJ1-3	.	.	TRBV7-6
TGTGCCAGCGCCCGAGGTCGTTCTAGCGGGATGGAGACCCAGTACTTC	CASARGRSSGMETQYF	TRBJ2-5	.	TRBD2	TRBV9
TGCGCCAGCAGCTTCGAAGGGGGACGGGGGTACAATGAGCAGTTCTTC	CASSFEGGRGYNEQFF	TRBJ2-1	.	.	TRBV5-1
TGTGCCAGCAGCCAGAGCATTGGGGTCTCCTACGAGCAGTACTTC	CASSQSIGVSYEQYF	TRBJ2-7	few	.	TRBV28
TGCAGTGCTGGTTCAAGAGGGAGGGCCCCGTACTTC	CSAGSRGRAPYF	TRBJ2-5	.	TRBD2	TRBV20-1
TGTGCCAGCAGCCCACCCGGAGGGAGACTAGAGCAGTACTTC	CASSPPGGRLEQYF	TRBJ2-7	.	.	TRBV7-9
TGTGCCAGCAGTTTAGCGCCTCTACTAGCGGGGGGGCTCATCAATGAGCAGTTCTTC	CASSLAPLLAGGLINEQFF	TRBJ2-1	.	TRBD2	TRBV12-3/TRBV12-4
TGCGCCAGCAGCTTTCCACCCGGACTAGCGGGAGTATCTAATGAGCAGTTCTTC	CASSFPPGLAGVSNEQFF	TRBJ2-1	few	TRBD2	TRBV5-1
TGTGCCAGCAGCCCTCGGACTAGCGGGAGACTAGGTTACGAGCAGTACTTC	CASSPRTSGRLGYEQYF	TRBJ2-7	few	TRBD2	TRBV4-2
TGTGCCAGCAGCCAAGAGGCCCCTCTAGCGGGAGGGGGCACAGATACGCAGTATTTT	CASSQEAPLAGGGTDTQYF	TRBJ2-3	few	TRBD2	TRBV3-1
TGTGCCAGCAACTCCGCGGGGCGAGCCACCGGGGAGCTGTTTTTT	CASNSAGRATGELFF	TRBJ2-2	.	.	TRBV7-2
TGTGCCAGCAGCTTGGCCCGTGGTAGCGGGAACCCCTACGAGCAGTACTTC	CASSLARGSGNPYEQYF	TRBJ2-7	.	TRBD2	TRBV7-6
TGTGCCACCAGCAGAGGGGACAGTCAAATCAATCAGCCCCAGCATTTT	CATSRGDSQINQPQHF	TRBJ1-5	.	TRBD1	TRBV15
TGTGCCAGCAGCGTATATGGGAGCTCCTACAATGAGCAGTTCTTC	CASSVYGSSYNEQFF	TRBJ2-1	few	.	TRBV9
TGTGCCAGCAGTGATCTCGTTGGGGGGACCGGGGAGCTGTTTTTT	CASSDLVGGTGELFF	TRBJ2-2	.	.	TRBV2
TGTGCCGGGACAGGGGGCCGTGGTTATGGCTACACCTTC	CAGTGGRGYGYTF	TRBJ1-2	.	TRBD1	TRBV30
TGCAGTGCCCGACCGCAGCCAACGAACACCGGGGAGCTGTTTTTT	CSARPQPTNTGELFF	TRBJ2-2	.	.	TRBV20-1
TGTGCCAGCAGCAGATGGACAGGGCCCTATGGCTACACCTTC	CASSRWTGPYGYTF	TRBJ1-2	many	.	TRBV21-1
TGTGCCAGCAGTTTCCTACGAGGGGGCCGAGAGACCCAGTACTTC	CASSFLRGGRETQYF	TRBJ2-5	.	TRBD1	TRBV28
TGTGCCTGGAGTAGGACGAATTCACCCCTCCACTTT	CAWSRTNSPLHF	TRBJ1-6	.	.	TRBV30
TGCAGTACTAGACTCCGGGACAAAGCTAACTATGGCTACACCTTC	CSTRLRDKANYGYTF	TRBJ1-2	.	.	TRBV20-1
TGTGCCAGCAGCCAGGGCAGGACAGCTAACTATGGCTACACCTTC	CASSQGRTANYGYTF	TRBJ1-2	few	.	TRBV3-1
TGTGCCTGGAACGGACTAGCGGGGCTCTCCTACGAGCAGTACTTC	CAWNGLAGLSYEQYF	TRBJ2-7	many	TRBD2	TRBV30
TGTGCCAGCAGTTCACCCGAGACTAGCGGGACGTACACAGATACGCAGTATTTT	CASSSPETSGTYTDTQYF	TRBJ2-3	few	TRBD2	TRBV27
TGCAGCGTTGAAGGTCGTGTCGGTAGCGGGACGGCAGGCTACAATGAGCAGTTCTTC	CSVEGRVGSGTAGYNEQFF	TRBJ2-1	few	TRBD2	TRBV29-1
TGTGCCAGCAGCCAATACCGGGACAGGGGAATCACGCAGTATTTT	CASSQYRDRGITQYF	TRBJ2-3	.	TRBD1	TRBV3-1
TGTGCCATCAGTGGACCCTCAGGGGGCAACTATGGCTACACCTTC	CAISGPSGGNYGYTF	TRBJ1-2	few	TRBD1	TRBV10-3
TGTGCCAGCAGCCCATTCGGACGCGACAACTATGGCTACACCTTC	CASSPFGRDNYGYTF	TRBJ1-2	.	.	TRBV7-9
TGTGCCAGCAGCTTAGGTGCAGTTGAAAAACTGTTTTTT	CASSLGAVEKLFF	TRBJ1-4	.	.	TRBV7-2
TGTGCCAGCAGTCAAAGCCGGGACAGGGGAACCCACGAGCAGTACTTC	CASSQSRDRGTHEQYF	TRBJ2-7	.	TRBD1	TRBV7-9